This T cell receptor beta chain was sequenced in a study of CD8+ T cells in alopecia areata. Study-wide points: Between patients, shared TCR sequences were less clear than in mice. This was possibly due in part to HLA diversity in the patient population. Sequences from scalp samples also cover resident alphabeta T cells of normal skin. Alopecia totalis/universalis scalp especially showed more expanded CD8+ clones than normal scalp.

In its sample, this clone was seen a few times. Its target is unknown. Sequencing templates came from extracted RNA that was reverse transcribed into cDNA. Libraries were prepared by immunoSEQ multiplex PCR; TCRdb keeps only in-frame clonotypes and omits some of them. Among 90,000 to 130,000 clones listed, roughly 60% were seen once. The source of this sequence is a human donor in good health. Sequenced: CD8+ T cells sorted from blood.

CDR3 in amino acids: CASSSRQLDTQYF. Here the CDR3 DNA reads TGTGCCAGCAGTTCCCGACAGTTGGATACGCAGTATTTT. V and J are TRBV28 and TRBJ2-3; TRBD1 is a possible D gene (5 bases). The CDR3 covers 13 residues. Germline V lookup: CDR1 MDHEN, CDR2 SYDVKM. Trimming stripped 4 bases from V and 6 bases from J, with 11 bases between.